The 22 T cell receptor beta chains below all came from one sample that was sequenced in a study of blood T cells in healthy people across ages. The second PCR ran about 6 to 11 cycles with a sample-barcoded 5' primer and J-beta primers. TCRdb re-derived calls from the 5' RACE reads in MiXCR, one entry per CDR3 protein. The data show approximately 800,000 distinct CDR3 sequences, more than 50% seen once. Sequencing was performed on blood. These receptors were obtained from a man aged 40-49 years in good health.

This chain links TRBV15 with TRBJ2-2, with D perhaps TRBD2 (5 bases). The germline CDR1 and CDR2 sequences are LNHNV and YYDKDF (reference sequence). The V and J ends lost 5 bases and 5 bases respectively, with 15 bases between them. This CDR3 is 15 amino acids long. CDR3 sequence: CATSRLFGGTGELFF. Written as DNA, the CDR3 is TGTGCCACCAGCCGTCTCTTTGGCGGGACCGGGGAGCTGTTTTTT.

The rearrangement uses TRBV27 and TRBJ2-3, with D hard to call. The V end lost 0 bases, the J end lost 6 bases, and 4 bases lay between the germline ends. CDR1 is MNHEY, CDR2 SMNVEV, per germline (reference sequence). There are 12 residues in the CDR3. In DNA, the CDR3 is TGTGCCAGCAGTTTATCGATGGATACGCAGTATTTT. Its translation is CASSLSMDTQYF.

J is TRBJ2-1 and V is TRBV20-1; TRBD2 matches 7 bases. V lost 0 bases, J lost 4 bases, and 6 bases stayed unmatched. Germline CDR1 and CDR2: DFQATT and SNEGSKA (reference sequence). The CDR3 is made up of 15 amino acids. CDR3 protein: CSARDSLADYNEQFF. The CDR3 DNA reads TGCAGTGCTAGAGATAGTCTAGCGGATTACAATGAGCAGTTCTTC.

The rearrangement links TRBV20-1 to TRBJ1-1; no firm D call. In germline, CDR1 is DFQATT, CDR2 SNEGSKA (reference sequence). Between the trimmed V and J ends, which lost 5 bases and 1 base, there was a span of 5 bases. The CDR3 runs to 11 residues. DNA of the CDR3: TGCAGTGCTCCAGAGAACACTGAAGCTTTCTTT. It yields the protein CSAPENTEAFF.

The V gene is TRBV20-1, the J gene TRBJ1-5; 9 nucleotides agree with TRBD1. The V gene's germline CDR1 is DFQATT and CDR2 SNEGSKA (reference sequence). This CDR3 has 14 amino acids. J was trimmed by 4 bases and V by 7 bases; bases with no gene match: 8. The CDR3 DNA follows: TGCAGTGTTAGCCTGGACAGGGGTAATCAGCCCCAGCATTTT. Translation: CSVSLDRGNQPQHF.

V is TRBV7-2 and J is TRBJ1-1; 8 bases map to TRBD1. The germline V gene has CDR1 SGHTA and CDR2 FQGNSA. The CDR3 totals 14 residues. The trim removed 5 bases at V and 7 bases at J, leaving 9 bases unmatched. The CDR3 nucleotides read TGTGCCAGCAGCCTGATCGGACAGGGCTATGAAGCTTTCTTT. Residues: CASSLIGQGYEAFF.

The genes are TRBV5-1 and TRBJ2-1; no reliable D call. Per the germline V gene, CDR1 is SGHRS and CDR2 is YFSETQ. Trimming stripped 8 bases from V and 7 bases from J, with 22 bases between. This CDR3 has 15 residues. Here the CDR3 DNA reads TGCGCCAGTCGCTTGGGAATCCATCCCGGGAATGAGCAGTTCTTC. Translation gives CASRLGIHPGNEQFF.

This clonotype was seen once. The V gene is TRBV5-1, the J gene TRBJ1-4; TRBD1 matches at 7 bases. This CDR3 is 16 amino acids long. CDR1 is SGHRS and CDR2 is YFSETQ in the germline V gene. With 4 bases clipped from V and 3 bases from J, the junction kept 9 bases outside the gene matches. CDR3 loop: CASSTYRDSPNEKLFF. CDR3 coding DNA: TGCGCCAGCAGCACTTACCGGGACAGCCCTAATGAAAAACTGTTTTTT.

The CDR3 loop reads CASTSPHTGSAKNIQYF. CDR3 nucleotide sequence: TGTGCCAGCACCTCGCCCCATACCGGGAGTGCCAAAAACATTCAGTACTTC. The J gene is TRBJ2-4, the V gene TRBV6-2 or TRBV6-3; a possible D gene is TRBD2 (6 bases). The CDR3 has 17 residues. Germline CDR1 MNHEY, CDR2 SVGEGT. Trimming cost V 7 bases and J 1 base, with 20 bases left between them.

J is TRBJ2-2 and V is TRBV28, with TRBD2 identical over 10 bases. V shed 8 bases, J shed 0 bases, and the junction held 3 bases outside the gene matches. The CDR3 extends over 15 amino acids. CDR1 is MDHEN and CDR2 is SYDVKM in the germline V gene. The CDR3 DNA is TGTGCCAGCCAGGGACTAGCGACGAACACCGGGGAGCTGTTTTTT. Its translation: CASQGLATNTGELFF.

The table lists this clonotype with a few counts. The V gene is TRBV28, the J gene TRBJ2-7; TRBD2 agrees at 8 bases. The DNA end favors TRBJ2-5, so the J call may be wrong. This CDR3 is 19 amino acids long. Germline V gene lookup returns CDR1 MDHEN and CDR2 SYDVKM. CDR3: CASRQGLSGGAMPPKTQYF. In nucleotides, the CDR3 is TGTGCCAGCCGCCAAGGCTTATCCGGGGGGGCCATGCCTCCCAAGACCCAGTACTTC.

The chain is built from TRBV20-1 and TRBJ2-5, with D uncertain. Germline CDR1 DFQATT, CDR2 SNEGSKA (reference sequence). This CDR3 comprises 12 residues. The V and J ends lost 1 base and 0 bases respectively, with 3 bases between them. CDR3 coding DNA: TGCAGTGCTAGAGTCTACCAAGAGACCCAGTACTTC. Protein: CSARVYQETQYF.

The CDR3 DNA reads TGTGCCAGCAGTTTACCTCAGGGTGGGGAGTGGAATGGCTACACCTTC. Residues: CASSLPQGGEWNGYTF. This rearrangement joins TRBV28 to TRBJ1-2, with TRBD1 as a possible D gene (5 bases). Per the germline V gene, CDR1 is MDHEN and CDR2 is SYDVKM. The CDR3 extends over 16 amino acids. V gave up 2 bases and J gave up 6 bases, with 19 bases separating them.

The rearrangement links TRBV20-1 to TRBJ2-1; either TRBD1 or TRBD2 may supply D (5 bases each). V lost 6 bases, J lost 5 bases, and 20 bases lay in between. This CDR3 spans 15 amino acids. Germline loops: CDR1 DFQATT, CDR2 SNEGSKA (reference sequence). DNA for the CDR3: TGCAGTGCCGCCATCATACGGGACGAGGACAATGAGCAGTTCTTC. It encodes CSAAIIRDEDNEQFF.

The CDR3 reads CSAGGGTTYNEQFF. CDR3 nucleotides: TGCAGTGCTGGGGGGGGGACAACCTACAATGAGCAGTTCTTC. This rearrangement joins TRBV20-1 to TRBJ2-1, with D maybe TRBD2 (7 bases). V shed 5 bases and J shed 2 bases, with 13 bases lying between them. The CDR3 contains 14 residues. The germline V gene has CDR1 DFQATT and CDR2 SNEGSKA (reference sequence).

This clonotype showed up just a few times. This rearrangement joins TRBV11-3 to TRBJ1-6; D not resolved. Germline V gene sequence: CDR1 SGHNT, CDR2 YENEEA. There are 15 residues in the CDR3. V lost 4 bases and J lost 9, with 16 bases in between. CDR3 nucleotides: TGTGCCAGCAGCTCGCGAGACAAGGGCGGTTCACCCCTCCACTTT. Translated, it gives CASSSRDKGGSPLHF.

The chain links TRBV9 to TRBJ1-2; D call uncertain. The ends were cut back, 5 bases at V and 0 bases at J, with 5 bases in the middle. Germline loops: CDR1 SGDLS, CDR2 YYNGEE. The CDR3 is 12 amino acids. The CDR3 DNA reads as TGTGCCAGCAGGCGTGCTAACTATGGCTACACCTTC. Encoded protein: CASRRANYGYTF.

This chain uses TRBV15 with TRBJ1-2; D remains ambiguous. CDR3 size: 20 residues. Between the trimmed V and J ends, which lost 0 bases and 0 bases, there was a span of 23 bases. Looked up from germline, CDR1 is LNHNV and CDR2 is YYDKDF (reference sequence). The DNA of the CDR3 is TGTGCCACCAGCAGAGATCTCTTCAGCCTGCCCATTGAAGCTAACTATGGCTACACCTTC. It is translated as CATSRDLFSLPIEANYGYTF.

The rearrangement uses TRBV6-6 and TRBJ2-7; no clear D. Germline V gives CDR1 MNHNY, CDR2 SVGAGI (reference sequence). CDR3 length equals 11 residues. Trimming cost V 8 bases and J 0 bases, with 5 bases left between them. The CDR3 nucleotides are TGTGCCAGCCTCTCCTCCTACGAGCAGTACTTC. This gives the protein CASLSSYEQYF.

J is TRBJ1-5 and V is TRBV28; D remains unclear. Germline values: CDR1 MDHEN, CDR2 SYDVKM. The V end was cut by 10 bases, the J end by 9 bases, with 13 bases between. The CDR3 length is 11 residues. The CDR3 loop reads CATRNIAPQHF. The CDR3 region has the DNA TGTGCCACGAGGAATATCGCGCCCCAGCATTTT.

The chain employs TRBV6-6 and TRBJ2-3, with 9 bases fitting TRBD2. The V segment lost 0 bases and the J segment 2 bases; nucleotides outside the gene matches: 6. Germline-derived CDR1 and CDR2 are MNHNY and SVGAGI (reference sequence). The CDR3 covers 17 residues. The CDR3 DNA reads TGTGCCAGCAGTTACTCGAAAAGCGGGGGGAACACAGATACGCAGTATTTT. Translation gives CASSYSKSGGNTDTQYF.

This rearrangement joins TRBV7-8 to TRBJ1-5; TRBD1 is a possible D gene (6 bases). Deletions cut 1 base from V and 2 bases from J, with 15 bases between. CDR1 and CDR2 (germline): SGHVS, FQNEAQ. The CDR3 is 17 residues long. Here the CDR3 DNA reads TGTGCCAGCAGCTTAGTTCTAGGGGGGGTCGGCAATCAGCCCCAGCATTTT. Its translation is CASSLVLGGVGNQPQHF.